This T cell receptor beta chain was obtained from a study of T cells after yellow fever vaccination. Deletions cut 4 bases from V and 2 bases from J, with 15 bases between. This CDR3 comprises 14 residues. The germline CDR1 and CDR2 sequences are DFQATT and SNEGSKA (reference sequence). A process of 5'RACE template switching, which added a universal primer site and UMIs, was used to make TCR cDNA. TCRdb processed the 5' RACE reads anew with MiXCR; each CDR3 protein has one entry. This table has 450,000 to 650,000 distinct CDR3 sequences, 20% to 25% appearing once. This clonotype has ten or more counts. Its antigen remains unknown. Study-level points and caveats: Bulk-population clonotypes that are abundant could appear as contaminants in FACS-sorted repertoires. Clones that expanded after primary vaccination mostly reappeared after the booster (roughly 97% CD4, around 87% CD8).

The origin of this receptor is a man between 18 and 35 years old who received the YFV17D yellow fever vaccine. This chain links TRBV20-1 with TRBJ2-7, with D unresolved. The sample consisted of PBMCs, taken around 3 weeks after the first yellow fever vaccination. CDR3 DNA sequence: TGCAGTGCTAAAGGGAATCGAGTAACCTACGAGCAGTACTTC. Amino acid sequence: CSAKGNRVTYEQYF.